The rows below give T cell receptor beta chains drawn from one sample of a study of memory CD4+ T cells and cytomegalovirus serostatus. Clones were sequenced by immunoSEQ multiplex PCR, and TCRdb holds only the in-frame ones, with some missing. This sample has 40,000 to 50,000 clones, with just under 80% found just once. The sample taken for sequencing was memory CD4+ T cells from blood. All receptors derive from an adult in good health and CMV-seronegative. The CDR3 runs from the conserved cysteine through the conserved F or W. Fields, in order: V gene, clone size, J gene, CDR3 length, D gene, CDR3 DNA, CDR3 protein. The D gene is left open where the match is weak. Size values are once, few and many counts, or a class for expanded clones, and some rows have none.

V: TRBV7-8
size: few
J: TRBJ1-5
length: 19
D: TRBD1
DNA: TGTGCCAGCAGCTCACGAAAACCGGGACAGGGCTGGCAAGATCAGCCCCAGCATTTT
CDR3: CASSSRKPGQGWQDQPQHF

V: TRBV7-2
size: once
J: TRBJ2-5
length: 14
D: TRBD1
DNA: TGTGCCAGCAGCTTTTCCAGCAGGGGGCAAACCCAGTACTTC
CDR3: CASSFSSRGQTQYF

V: TRBV28
size: few
J: TRBJ2-2
length: 17
D: NA
DNA: TGTGCCAGCAGCCCAGGGGGACTTGAAGCGAACACCGGGGAGCTGTTTTTT
CDR3: CASSPGGLEANTGELFF

V: TRBV27
size: NA
J: TRBJ2-2
length: 14
D: NA
DNA: TGTGCCAGCAGCCGACGGGTGGTCACCGGGGAGCTGTTTTTT
CDR3: CASSRRVVTGELFF

V: TRBV15
size: NA
J: TRBJ1-5
length: 15
D: TRBD1
DNA: TGTGCCACCAGCAGCGACAGGGTAATTCCCCAGCCCCAGCATTTT
CDR3: CATSSDRVIPQPQHF

V: TRBV5-1
size: NA
J: TRBJ2-7
length: 14
D: NA
DNA: TGCGCCAGCAGCTTCCGGACGGACTCCTACGAGCAGTACTTC
CDR3: CASSFRTDSYEQYF

V: TRBV5-6
size: NA
J: TRBJ1-5
length: 15
D: NA
DNA: TGTGCCAGCAGCTTGGGACCTTATAGCAATCAGCCCCAGCATTTT
CDR3: CASSLGPYSNQPQHF

V: TRBV6-5
size: NA
J: TRBJ1-5
length: 15
D: TRBD1
DNA: TGTGCCAGCAGTCGGACAGGGGGCACCAATCAGCCCCAGCATTTT
CDR3: CASSRTGGTNQPQHF

V: TRBV30
size: few
J: TRBJ1-2
length: 11
D: NA
DNA: TGTGCCTGGAGTGTAGGGCAGGGCTACACCTTC
CDR3: CAWSVGQGYTF

V: TRBV6-4
size: NA
J: TRBJ1-1
length: 13
D: NA
DNA: TGTGCCAGCAGTGTTGCGACGAACACTGAAGCTTTCTTT
CDR3: CASSVATNTEAFF

V: TRBV15
size: NA
J: TRBJ2-7
length: 14
D: NA
DNA: TGTGCCACCAGCACTCGGATGCAGTCCTACGAGCAGTACTTC
CDR3: CATSTRMQSYEQYF

V: TRBV13
size: once
J: TRBJ2-2
length: 15
D: TRBD1
DNA: TGTGCCAGCAGTCAAGGCCAGGGGGCGCCCGGGGAGCTGTTTTTT
CDR3: CASSQGQGAPGELFF

V: TRBV30
size: NA
J: TRBJ1-2
length: 14
D: TRBD1
DNA: TGTGCCTGGAGTTCGGACAGGGCTCTCTATGGCTACACCTTC
CDR3: CAWSSDRALYGYTF